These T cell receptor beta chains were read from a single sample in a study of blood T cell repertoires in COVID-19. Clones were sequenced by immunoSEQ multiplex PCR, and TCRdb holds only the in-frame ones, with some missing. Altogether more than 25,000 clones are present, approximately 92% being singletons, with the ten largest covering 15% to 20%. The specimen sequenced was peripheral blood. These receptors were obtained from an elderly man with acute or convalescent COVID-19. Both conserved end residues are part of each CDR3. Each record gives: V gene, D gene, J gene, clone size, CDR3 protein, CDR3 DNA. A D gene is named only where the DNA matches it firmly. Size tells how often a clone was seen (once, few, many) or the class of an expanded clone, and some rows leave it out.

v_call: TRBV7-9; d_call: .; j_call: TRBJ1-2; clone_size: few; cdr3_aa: CASSFDRAYGYTF; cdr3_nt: TGTGCCAGCAGCTTCGACAGAGCCTATGGCTACACCTTC
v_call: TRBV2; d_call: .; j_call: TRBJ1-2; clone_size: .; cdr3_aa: CASSRLSGLRGYTF; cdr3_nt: TGTGCCAGCAGCCGCCTCTCAGGGCTAAGAGGCTACACCTTC
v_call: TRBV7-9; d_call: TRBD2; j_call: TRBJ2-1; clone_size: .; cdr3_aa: CASSSLLAGGPNEQFF; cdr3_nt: TGTGCCAGCAGCTCACTTCTAGCGGGGGGGCCGAATGAGCAGTTCTTC
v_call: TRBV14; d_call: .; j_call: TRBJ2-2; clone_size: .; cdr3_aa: CASSRSGPGELFF; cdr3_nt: TGTGCCAGCAGCCGCAGTGGCCCCGGGGAGCTGTTTTTT
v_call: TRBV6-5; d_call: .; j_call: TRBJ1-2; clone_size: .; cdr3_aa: CASRDHGLVSGGYTF; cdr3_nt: TGTGCCAGCAGAGATCACGGACTCGTTAGTGGTGGCTACACCTTC
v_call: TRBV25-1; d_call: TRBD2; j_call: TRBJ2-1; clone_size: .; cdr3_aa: CASSEYSGGARDEQFF; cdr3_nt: TGTGCCAGCAGTGAGTACAGCGGGGGGGCGCGTGATGAGCAGTTCTTC
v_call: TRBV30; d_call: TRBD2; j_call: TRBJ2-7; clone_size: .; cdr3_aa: CAWAGGFSSYEQYF; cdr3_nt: TGTGCCTGGGCCGGGGGGTTCTCCTCCTACGAGCAGTACTTC
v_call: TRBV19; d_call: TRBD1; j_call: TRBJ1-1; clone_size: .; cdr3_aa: CASSMGQGKGEAFF; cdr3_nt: TGTGCCAGTAGTATGGGACAGGGAAAGGGAGAAGCTTTCTTT
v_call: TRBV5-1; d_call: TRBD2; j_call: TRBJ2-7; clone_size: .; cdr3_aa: CASREGGDVYEQYF; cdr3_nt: TGCGCCAGCAGGGAGGGAGGGGACGTCTACGAGCAGTACTTC
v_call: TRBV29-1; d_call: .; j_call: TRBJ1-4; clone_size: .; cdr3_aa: CSVGRQANEKLFF; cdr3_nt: TGCAGCGTTGGTAGGCAGGCTAATGAAAAACTGTTTTTT
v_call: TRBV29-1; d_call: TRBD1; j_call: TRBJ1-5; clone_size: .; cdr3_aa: CSVLDRADSPQHF; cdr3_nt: TGCAGCGTTCTCGACAGGGCGGATTCGCCCCAGCATTTT
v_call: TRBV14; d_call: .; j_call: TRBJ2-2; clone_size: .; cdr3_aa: CASSRSWSGVGELFF; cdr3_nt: TGTGCCAGCAGCCGGAGTTGGTCGGGGGTCGGGGAGCTGTTTTTT
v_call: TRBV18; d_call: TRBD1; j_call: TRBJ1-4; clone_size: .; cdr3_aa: CASSPSGGPEEKLFF; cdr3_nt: TGTGCCAGCTCACCCTCAGGGGGCCCGGAGGAAAAACTGTTTTTT
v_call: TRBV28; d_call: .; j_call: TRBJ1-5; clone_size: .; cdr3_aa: CASSLGGGASNQPQHF; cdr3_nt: TGTGCCAGCAGTTTGGGGGGGGGTGCTAGCAATCAGCCCCAGCATTTT
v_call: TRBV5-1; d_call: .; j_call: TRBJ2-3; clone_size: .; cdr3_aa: CASSLADREEYF; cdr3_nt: TGCGCCAGCAGCTTGGCCGACAGGGAGGAATATTTT
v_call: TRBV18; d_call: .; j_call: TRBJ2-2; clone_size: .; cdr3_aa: CASSPGPSNTGELFF; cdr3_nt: TGTGCCAGCTCACCAGGGCCTTCGAACACCGGGGAGCTGTTTTTT
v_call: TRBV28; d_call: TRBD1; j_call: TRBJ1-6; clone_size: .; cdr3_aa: CASLIGQGANSPLHF; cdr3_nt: TGTGCCAGCTTGATCGGACAGGGGGCAAATTCACCCCTCCACTTT
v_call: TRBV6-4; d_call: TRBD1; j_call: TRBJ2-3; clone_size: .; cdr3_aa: CASRSTGDPTDTQYF; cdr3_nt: TGTGCCAGCAGATCGACAGGGGATCCCACAGATACGCAGTATTTT
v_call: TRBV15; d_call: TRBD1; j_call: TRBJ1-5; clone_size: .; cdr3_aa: CATSRGQGRSNQPQHF; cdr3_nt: TGTGCCACCAGCAGAGGACAGGGAAGGAGCAATCAGCCCCAGCATTTT
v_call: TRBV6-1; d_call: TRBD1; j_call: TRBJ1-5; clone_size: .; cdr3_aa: CASSEDRGQPQHF; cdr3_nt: TGTGCCAGCAGTGAAGACAGGGGACAGCCCCAGCATTTT
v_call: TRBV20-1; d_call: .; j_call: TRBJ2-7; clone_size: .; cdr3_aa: CSAGGSYEQYF; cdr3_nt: TGCAGTGCGGGGGGCTCCTACGAGCAGTACTTC
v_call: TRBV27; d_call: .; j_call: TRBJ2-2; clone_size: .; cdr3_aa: CASSYGGNTGELFF; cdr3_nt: TGTGCCAGCAGTTACGGGGGGAACACCGGGGAGCTGTTTTTT
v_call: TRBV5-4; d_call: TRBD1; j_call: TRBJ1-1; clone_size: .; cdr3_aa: CASSFRGDMGAFF; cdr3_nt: TGTGCCAGCAGCTTCAGGGGGGACATGGGAGCTTTCTTT
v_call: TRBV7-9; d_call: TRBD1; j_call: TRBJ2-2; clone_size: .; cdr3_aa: CASSPGQGGNTGELFF; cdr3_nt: TGTGCCAGCAGCCCAGGACAGGGGGGGAACACCGGGGAGCTGTTTTTT
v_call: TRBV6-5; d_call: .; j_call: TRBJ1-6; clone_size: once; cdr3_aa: CASSYQALGSPLHF; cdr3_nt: TGTGCCAGCAGTTACCAGGCCCTTGGTTCACCCCTCCACTTT
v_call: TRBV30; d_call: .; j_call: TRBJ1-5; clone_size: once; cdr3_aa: CAWSGGTLSNQPQHF; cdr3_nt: TGTGCCTGGAGTGGGGGGACACTTAGCAATCAGCCCCAGCATTTT
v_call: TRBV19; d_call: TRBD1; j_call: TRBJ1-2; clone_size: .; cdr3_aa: CASRTQGGHYGYTF; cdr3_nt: TGTGCCAGTAGAACCCAGGGGGGCCACTATGGCTACACCTTC
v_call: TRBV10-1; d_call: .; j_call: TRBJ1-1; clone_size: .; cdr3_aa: CASSTGGSRNTEAFF; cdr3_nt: TGCGCCAGCAGTACGGGGGGAAGTCGAAACACTGAAGCTTTCTTT
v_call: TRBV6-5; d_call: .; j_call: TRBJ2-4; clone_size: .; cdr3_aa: CASSPWGQQNIQYF; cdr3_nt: TGTGCCAGCAGTCCTTGGGGGCAGCAAAACATTCAGTACTTC
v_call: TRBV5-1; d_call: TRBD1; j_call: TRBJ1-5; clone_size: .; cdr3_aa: CASSQGQGQPQHF; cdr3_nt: TGCGCCAGCAGCCAGGGACAGGGCCAGCCCCAGCATTTT
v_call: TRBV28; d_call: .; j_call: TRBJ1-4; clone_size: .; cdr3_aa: CASSSTANEKLFF; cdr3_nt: TGTGCCAGCAGTTCGACAGCAAATGAAAAACTGTTTTTT
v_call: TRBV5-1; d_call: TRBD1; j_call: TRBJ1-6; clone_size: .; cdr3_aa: CASSGGQGLYNSPLHF; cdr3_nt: TGCGCCAGCAGCGGGGGACAGGGTCTCTATAATTCACCCCTCCACTTT
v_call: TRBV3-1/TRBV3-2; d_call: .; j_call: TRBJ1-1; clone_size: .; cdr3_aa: CASSPSEGNEAFF; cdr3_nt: TGTGCCAGCAGCCCTTCGGAGGGGAATGAAGCTTTCTTT
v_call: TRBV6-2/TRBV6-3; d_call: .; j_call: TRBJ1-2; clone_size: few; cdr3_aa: CASSAGRSYGYTF; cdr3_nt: TGTGCCAGCAGCGCAGGGAGGTCCTATGGCTACACCTTC
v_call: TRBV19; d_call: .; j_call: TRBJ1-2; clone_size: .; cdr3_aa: CASSMRQHYGYTF; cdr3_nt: TGTGCCAGTAGTATGAGACAGCACTATGGCTACACCTTC
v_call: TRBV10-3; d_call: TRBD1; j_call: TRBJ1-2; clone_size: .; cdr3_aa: CAISGDSRTNYGYTF; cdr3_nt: TGTGCCATCAGTGGGGACAGCAGAACTAACTATGGCTACACCTTC
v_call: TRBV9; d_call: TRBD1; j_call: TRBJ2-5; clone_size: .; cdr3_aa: CASSPRTGSETQYF; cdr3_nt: TGTGCCAGCAGCCCTCGGACAGGGTCAGAGACCCAGTACTTC
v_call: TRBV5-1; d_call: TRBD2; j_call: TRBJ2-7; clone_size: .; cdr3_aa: CASSLEVSGEEQYF; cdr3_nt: TGCGCCAGCAGCTTGGAAGTTAGCGGGGAGGAGCAGTACTTC
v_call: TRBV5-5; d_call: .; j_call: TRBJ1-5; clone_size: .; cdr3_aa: CASSFSGNQPQHF; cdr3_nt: TGTGCCAGCAGCTTTTCAGGGAATCAGCCCCAGCATTTT
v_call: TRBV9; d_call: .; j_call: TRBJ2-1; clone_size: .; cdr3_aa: CASSVAGLNEQFF; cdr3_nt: TGTGCCAGCAGCGTCGCGGGCCTCAATGAGCAGTTCTTC
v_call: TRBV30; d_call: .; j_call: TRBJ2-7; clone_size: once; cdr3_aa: CAWHREGEQYF; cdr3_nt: TGTGCCTGGCACAGGGAGGGCGAGCAGTACTTC
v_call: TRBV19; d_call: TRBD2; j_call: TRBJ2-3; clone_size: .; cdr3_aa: CASTRLAGTDTQYF; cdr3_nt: TGTGCCAGTACCCGACTAGCGGGCACAGATACGCAGTATTTT
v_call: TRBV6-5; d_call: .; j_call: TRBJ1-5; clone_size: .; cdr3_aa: CASSYEGPRGNQPQHF; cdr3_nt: TGTGCCAGCAGTTACGAAGGTCCCCGGGGCAATCAGCCCCAGCATTTT
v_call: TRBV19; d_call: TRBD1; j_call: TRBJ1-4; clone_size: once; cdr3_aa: CASTKQGVNEKLFF; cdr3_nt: TGTGCCAGTACCAAACAGGGGGTCAATGAAAAACTGTTTTTT
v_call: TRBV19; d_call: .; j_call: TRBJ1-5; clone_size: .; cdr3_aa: CASTSPGKSNQPQHF; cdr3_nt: TGTGCCAGTACCTCACCAGGGAAAAGCAATCAGCCCCAGCATTTT
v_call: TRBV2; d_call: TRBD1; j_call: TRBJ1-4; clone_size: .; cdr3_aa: CASMRQGVSSNEKLFF; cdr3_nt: TGTGCCAGCATGCGACAGGGGGTCTCCAGTAATGAAAAACTGTTTTTT
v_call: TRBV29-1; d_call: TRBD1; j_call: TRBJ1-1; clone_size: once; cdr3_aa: CSAQETGYRSEAFF; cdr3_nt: TGCAGCGCCCAGGAGACAGGGTACAGGAGTGAAGCTTTCTTT
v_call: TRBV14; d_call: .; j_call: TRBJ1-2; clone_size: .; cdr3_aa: CASSQTGSPRGYTF; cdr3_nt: TGTGCCAGCAGCCAGACAGGATCTCCTCGTGGCTACACCTTC
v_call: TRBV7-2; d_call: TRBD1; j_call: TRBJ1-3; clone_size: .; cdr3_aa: CASSLSTGAGNTIYF; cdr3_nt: TGTGCCAGCAGCTTGTCGACAGGGGCTGGAAACACCATATATTTT
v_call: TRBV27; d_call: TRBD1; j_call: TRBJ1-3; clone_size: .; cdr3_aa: CASRGQGTAGNTIYF; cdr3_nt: TGTGCCAGCAGGGGACAGGGAACCGCTGGAAACACCATATATTTT
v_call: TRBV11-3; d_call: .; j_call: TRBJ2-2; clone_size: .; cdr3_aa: CASSLAGSTGELFF; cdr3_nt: TGTGCCAGCAGCTTAGCGGGGAGCACCGGGGAGCTGTTTTTT
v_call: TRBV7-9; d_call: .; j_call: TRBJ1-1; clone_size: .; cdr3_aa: CASSPLRGLNTEAFF; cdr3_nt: TGTGCCAGCAGTCCCCTGCGGGGCCTGAACACTGAAGCTTTCTTT
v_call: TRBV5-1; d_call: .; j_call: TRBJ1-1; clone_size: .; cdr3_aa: CASQPTGDTEAFF; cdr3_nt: TGCGCCAGCCAGCCTACGGGGGACACTGAAGCTTTCTTT
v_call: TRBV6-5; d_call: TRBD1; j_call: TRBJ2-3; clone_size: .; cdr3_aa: CASSRDRGLDTQYF; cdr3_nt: TGTGCCAGCAGCCGGGACAGGGGTCTGGATACGCAGTATTTT